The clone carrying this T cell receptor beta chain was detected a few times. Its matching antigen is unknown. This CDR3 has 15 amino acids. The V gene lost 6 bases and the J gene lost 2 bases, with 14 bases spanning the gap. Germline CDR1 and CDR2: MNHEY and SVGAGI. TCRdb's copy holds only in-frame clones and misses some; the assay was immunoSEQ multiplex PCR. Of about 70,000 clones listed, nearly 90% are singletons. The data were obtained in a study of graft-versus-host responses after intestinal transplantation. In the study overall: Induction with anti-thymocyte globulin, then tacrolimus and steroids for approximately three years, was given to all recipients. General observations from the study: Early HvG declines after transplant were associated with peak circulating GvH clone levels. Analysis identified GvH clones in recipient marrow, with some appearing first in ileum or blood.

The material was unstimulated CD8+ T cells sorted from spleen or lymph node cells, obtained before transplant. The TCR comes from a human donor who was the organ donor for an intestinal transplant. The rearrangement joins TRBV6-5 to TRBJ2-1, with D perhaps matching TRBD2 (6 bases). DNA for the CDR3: TGTGCCAGCAGCCCGAAGGCGGGGACCTACAATGAGCAGTTCTTC. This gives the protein CASSPKAGTYNEQFF.